The rows below give T cell receptor beta chains drawn from one sample of a study of cytomegalovirus exposure and HLA in healthy donors. Clones were read by immunoSEQ multiplex PCR, and TCRdb kept only the in-frame ones, dropping some. The repertoire consists of about 200,000 clones, with under 85% occurring once and the leading ten covering 1.7%. The specimen sequenced was PBMCs. Receptor source: a man in his fifties or sixties in good health and CMV-seronegative. The CDR3 runs from the conserved cysteine through the conserved F or W. Each record gives: D gene, clone size, J gene, V gene, CDR3 length, CDR3 protein, CDR3 DNA. The D gene is left open where the match is weak. Some rows have no size entry. The others give once, few or many, or a class for an expanded clone.

>NA|NA|TRBJ1-2|TRBV6-5|15
CASSYSGGISEGYTF
TGTGCCAGCAGTTACTCGGGTGGTATAAGCGAAGGCTACACCTTC
>NA|once|TRBJ2-7|TRBV21-1|15
CASSRQLLSSYEQYF
TGTGCCAGCAGTAGACAACTGCTTAGCTCCTACGAGCAGTACTTC
>NA|few|TRBJ1-5|TRBV10-3|15
CAISESEWRGQPQHF
TGTGCCATCAGTGAGTCGGAATGGCGAGGACAGCCCCAGCATTTT
>TRBD1|few|TRBJ2-3|TRBV7-3|15
CASSSAGTGGSGQYF
TGTGCCAGCAGCTCCGCCGGGACAGGGGGGAGCGGGCAGTATTTT
>NA|NA|TRBJ1-1|TRBV5-1|15
CASSEGMNLNTEAFF
TGCGCCAGCAGCGAGGGAATGAACCTGAACACTGAAGCTTTCTTT
>NA|NA|TRBJ2-2|TRBV27|14
CASRLTSNTGELFF
TGTGCCAGCAGATTAACTAGCAACACCGGGGAGCTGTTTTTT
>TRBD1|NA|TRBJ2-7|TRBV18|14
CASSLGQGSYEQYF
TGTGCCAGCTCACTCGGACAGGGTTCCTACGAGCAGTACTTC
>NA|NA|TRBJ2-1|TRBV4-2|12
CASGASVNEQFF
TGTGCCAGCGGGGCTAGCGTGAATGAGCAGTTCTTC
>TRBD2|NA|TRBJ2-7|TRBV4-1|16
CASSPRTSGSSYEQYF
TGCGCCAGCAGCCCCCGGACTAGCGGGAGCTCCTACGAGCAGTACTTC
>TRBD1|NA|TRBJ1-2|TRBV28|13
CASRPTGNYGYTF
TGTGCCAGCAGGCCGACAGGGAACTATGGCTACACCTTC
>NA|few|TRBJ2-7|TRBV27|14
CASSHRDSSYEQYF
TGTGCCAGCAGTCACCGGGACTCCTCCTACGAGCAGTACTTC
>TRBD1|NA|TRBJ1-2|TRBV5-1|15
CASSSGDSDNYGYTF
TGCGCCAGCAGCTCCGGGGACAGCGATAACTATGGCTACACCTTC
>NA|once|TRBJ2-5|TRBV2|14
CASSEFDSQETQYF
TGTGCCAGCAGTGAGTTTGATAGCCAAGAGACCCAGTACTTC
>NA|NA|TRBJ1-1|TRBV9|14
CASSVGQKNTEAFF
TGTGCCAGCAGCGTAGGACAGAAAAACACTGAAGCTTTCTTT
>NA|NA|TRBJ2-7|TRBV30|17
CAWSVRYWGVNSYEQYF
TGTGCCTGGAGTGTACGCTATTGGGGAGTTAACTCCTACGAGCAGTACTTC
>NA|NA|TRBJ1-1|TRBV11-2|17
CASSPRQHPRGNTEAFF
TGTGCCAGCAGCCCAAGACAACATCCCCGGGGAAACACTGAAGCTTTCTTT
>TRBD1|NA|TRBJ1-5|TRBV27|14
CASSFTGGSQPQHF
TGTGCCAGCAGTTTCACAGGGGGCAGTCAGCCCCAGCATTTT
>TRBD2|NA|TRBJ2-7|TRBV27|16
CASVTLAGRPPYEQYF
TGTGCCAGCGTGACACTAGCGGGACGGCCCCCCTACGAGCAGTACTTC
>NA|NA|TRBJ2-3|TRBV5-6|14
CASSLGRSTDTQYF
TGTGCCAGCAGCTTGGGGCGGAGCACAGATACGCAGTATTTT
>NA|NA|TRBJ2-7|TRBV2|14
CASSALRGTYEQCF
TGTGCCAGCAGTGCCCTCCGGGGGACCTACGAGCAGTGCTTC
>TRBD2|NA|TRBJ2-7|TRBV10-3|14
CAIRSGKASYEQYF
TGTGCCATCAGGAGCGGGAAAGCCTCCTACGAGCAGTACTTC
>NA|NA|TRBJ2-1|TRBV27|17
CASSSLRRGSSYNEQFF
TGTGCCAGCAGTTCCCTAAGGAGGGGCAGCTCCTACAATGAGCAGTTCTTC
>TRBD1|NA|TRBJ2-2|TRBV7-9|15
CASRWTGGFTGELFF
TGTGCCAGCAGGTGGACAGGGGGCTTCACCGGGGAGCTGTTTTTT
>NA|NA|TRBJ2-5|TRBV18|14
CASSPSGMRETQYF
TGTGCCAGCTCACCATCAGGGATGCGGGAGACCCAGTACTTC
>TRBD1|NA|TRBJ1-1|TRBV9|14
CASSGRDSDFEAFF
TGTGCCAGCAGCGGCCGGGACAGCGATTTTGAAGCTTTCTTT
>TRBD2|few|TRBJ2-7|TRBV4-1|17
CASSQGPWGGYSYEQYF
TGCGCCAGCAGCCAGGGTCCCTGGGGGGGGTACTCCTACGAGCAGTACTTC
>TRBD2|NA|TRBJ2-1|TRBV7-9|15
CASSPAGGPWNEQFF
TGTGCCAGCAGCCCAGCGGGAGGGCCTTGGAATGAGCAGTTCTTC
>NA|NA|TRBJ2-5|TRBV11-2|15
CASSLVPQRQETQYF
TGTGCCAGCAGCTTAGTCCCCCAGCGGCAAGAGACCCAGTACTTC
>NA|NA|TRBJ1-3|TRBV5-4|14
CASSLNYVRNTIYF
TGTGCCAGCAGCTTGAATTACGTGAGGAACACCATATATTTT
>NA|NA|TRBJ1-3|TRBV7-9|14
CASSRTASGNTIYF
TGTGCCAGCAGTCGGACAGCTTCTGGAAACACCATATATTTT
>NA|NA|TRBJ2-7|TRBV28|14
CASSLVLPSYEQYF
TGTGCCAGCAGTTTGGTCCTACCATCCTACGAGCAGTACTTC
>NA|NA|TRBJ2-7|TRBV28|15
CASSRPRGSSYEQYF
TGTGCCAGCAGTCGGCCCCGCGGATCTTCCTACGAGCAGTACTTC
>NA|NA|TRBJ2-5|TRBV27|15
CASSLSLFSQETQYF
TGTGCCAGCAGTTTATCATTATTCAGCCAAGAGACCCAGTACTTC
>NA|NA|TRBJ1-1|TRBV7-9|12
CAIHRVGTEAFF
TGTGCCATTCACAGGGTAGGGACTGAAGCTTTCTTT
>NA|few|TRBJ2-5|TRBV4-2|16
CASSQAARGQEETQYF
TGTGCCAGCAGCCAAGCCGCGCGGGGGCAAGAGGAGACCCAGTACTTC
>TRBD2|NA|TRBJ2-2|TRBV11-3|16
CASSGTSGRGTGELFF
TGTGCCAGCAGCGGGACTAGCGGGAGAGGAACCGGGGAGCTGTTTTTT
>NA|NA|TRBJ2-7|TRBV29-1|12
CSVSSSSYEQYF
TGCAGCGTCTCTAGCAGCTCCTACGAGCAGTACTTC
>NA|NA|TRBJ2-1|TRBV9|13
CASAGSSYNEQFF
TGTGCCAGCGCGGGAAGCTCCTACAATGAGCAGTTCTTC
>NA|NA|TRBJ1-1|TRBV27|11
CASSLGGEVFF
TGTGCCAGCAGTTTAGGGGGGGAGGTTTTCTTT
>TRBD1|few|TRBJ2-7|TRBV5-1|11
CASSRDREQYF
TGCGCCAGCAGCAGGGACAGGGAGCAGTACTTC
>NA|NA|TRBJ1-3|TRBV28|18
CASSSHLNRRSSGNTIYF
TGTGCCAGCAGTTCTCACCTTAACAGGCGAAGCTCTGGAAACACCATATATTTT
>NA|NA|TRBJ2-3|TRBV30|13
CACGQKQRDTQYF
TGTGCCTGTGGACAGAAGCAAAGGGATACGCAGTATTTT
>NA|NA|TRBJ1-5|TRBV5-4|15
CASSPGREGNQPQHF
TGTGCCAGCAGCCCGGGGAGGGAAGGCAATCAGCCCCAGCATTTT
>NA|NA|TRBJ2-5|TRBV7-2|13
CASSLAGWEAQYF
TGTGCCAGCAGCTTAGCGGGGTGGGAGGCCCAGTACTTC
>TRBD2|NA|TRBJ2-3|TRBV27|16
CASRTPSGRRTDTQYF
TGTGCCAGCCGTACGCCGAGCGGGAGAAGAACAGATACGCAGTATTTT